The present T cell receptor beta chain was sequenced within a study of blood T cell repertoires in COVID-19. Per the original methods: Reference gene primer amplification in the assay estimated nucleated cell counts. Clones were read by immunoSEQ multiplex PCR, and TCRdb kept only the in-frame ones, dropping some. V and J calls plus clone size are reproduced from that table; the DNA served to infer D and trimming. In the table there are a few hundred thousand clones, around 83% of which are singletons. This CDR3 has 14 amino acids. V lost 0 bases, J lost 2 bases, and 1 base stayed unmatched. Germline CDR1 LNHNV, CDR2 YYDKDF (reference sequence). Cohorts were determined from participant-reported clinical history.

Sequenced material: PBMCs or T cells enriched from blood (not recorded which). V gene TRBV15 combines with J gene TRBJ2-7; 7 nucleotides line up with TRBD2. This TCR was recovered from a middle-aged man who had been exposed to COVID-19. CDR3 sequence: CATSREGGTYEQYF. DNA of the CDR3: TGTGCCACCAGCAGAGAGGGGGGGACCTACGAGCAGTACTTC.